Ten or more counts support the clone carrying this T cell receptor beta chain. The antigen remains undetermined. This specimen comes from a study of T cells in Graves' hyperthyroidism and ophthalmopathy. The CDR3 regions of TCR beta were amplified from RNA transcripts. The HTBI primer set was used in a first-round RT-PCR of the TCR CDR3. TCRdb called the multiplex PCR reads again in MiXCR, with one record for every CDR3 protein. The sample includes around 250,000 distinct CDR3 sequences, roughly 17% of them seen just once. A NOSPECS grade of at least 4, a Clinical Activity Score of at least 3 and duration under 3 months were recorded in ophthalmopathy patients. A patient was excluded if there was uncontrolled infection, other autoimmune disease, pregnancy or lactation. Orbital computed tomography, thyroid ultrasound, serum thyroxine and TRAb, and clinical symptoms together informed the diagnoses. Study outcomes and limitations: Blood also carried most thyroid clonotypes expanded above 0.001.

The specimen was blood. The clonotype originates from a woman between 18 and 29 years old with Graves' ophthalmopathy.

The CDR3 coding sequence is TGTGCCAGCAGCTCGCTAGCGGCTTCCAACGAGCAGTACTTC. Encoded protein: CASSSLAASNEQYF. The gene calls are TRBV6-1 and TRBJ2-7; TRBD2 aligns across 7 bases. Losses at the gene ends were 6 bases for V and 5 bases for J; bases not matched to a gene: 10. Germline CDR1 reads MNHNS; CDR2 reads SASEGT. The CDR3 length is 14 residues.